The present T cell receptor beta chain was sequenced within a study of cytomegalovirus exposure and HLA in healthy donors. Overall study findings and caveats: According to a later analysis, most TCR beta chains associated with CMV appeared HLA-restricted.

V gave up 0 bases and J gave up 1 base, with 15 bases separating them. The CDR3 runs 17 residues. The V gene's germline CDR1 is SGHRS and CDR2 YFSETQ. Researchers ran the PCR with 60 Vbeta and 13 Jbeta primers. Sequencing used immunoSEQ multiplex PCR; TCRdb keeps in-frame clones, though not all of them. Its clone listing holds 150,000 to 200,000 clones. In the case of this clone: The antigen is undetermined.

Sequences were obtained from PBMCs. The sequence was collected from a woman between 18 and 30 years old in good health and CMV-seropositive. The chain has TRBV5-1 and TRBJ2-3; a possible D gene is TRBD2 (6 bases). The CDR3 DNA sequence: TGCGCCAGCAGCTTGGCAGCTAGCGCAGTAGGCACAGATACGCAGTATTTT. Residues: CASSLAASAVGTDTQYF. Complete variable domain (other parts from reference TRBV5-1 and TRBJ2-3): KAGVTQTPRYLIKTRGQQVTLSCSPISGHRSVSWYQQTPGQGLQFLFEYFSETQRNKGNFPGRFSGRQFSNSRSEMNVSTLELGDSALYLCASSLAASAVGTDTQYFGPGTRLTVL.